This T cell receptor (beta chain) derives from a study of blood T cell repertoires in COVID-19. Overall study context: Samples representing acute and convalescent COVID-19 were sourced from the United States, Italy and Spain. T cells, B-cell-depleted T cells, or PBMCs supplied cDNA or gDNA.

As handled by the study authors: Reference gene primers were amplified, and this amplification served to estimate nucleated cell counts. Generated by immunoSEQ multiplex PCR, the TCRdb table keeps only in-frame clones and is missing some. V, J and clone size were drawn from that table, and D and trimming were deduced from the DNA. The repertoire holds approximately 140,000 clones, with around 89% as singletons. Germline V gives CDR1 SGHRS, CDR2 YFSETQ. With 4 bases removed from V and 6 bases from J, the gap between germline ends came to 10 bases. This CDR3 has 13 residues. This chain uses TRBV5-1 with TRBJ2-2; D possibly corresponds to TRBD1 (6 bases). Sequencing was done on a sample of peripheral blood. The clonotype comes from a man aged 50 to 60 with active or convalescent COVID-19. The chain's CDR3 is CASSTGQSGELFF. CDR3 DNA: TGCGCCAGCAGCACAGGACAGTCCGGGGAGCTGTTTTTT.